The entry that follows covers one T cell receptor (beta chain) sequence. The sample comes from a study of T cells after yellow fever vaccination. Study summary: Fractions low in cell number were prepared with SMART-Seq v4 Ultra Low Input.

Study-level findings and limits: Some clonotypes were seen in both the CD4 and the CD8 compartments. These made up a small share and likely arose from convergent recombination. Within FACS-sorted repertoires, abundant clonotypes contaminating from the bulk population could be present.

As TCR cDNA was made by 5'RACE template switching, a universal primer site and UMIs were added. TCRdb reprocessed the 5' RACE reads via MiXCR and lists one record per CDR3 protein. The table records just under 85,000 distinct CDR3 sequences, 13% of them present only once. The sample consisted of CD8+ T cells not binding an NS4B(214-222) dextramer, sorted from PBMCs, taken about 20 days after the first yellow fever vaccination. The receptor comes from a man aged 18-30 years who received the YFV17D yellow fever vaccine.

In DNA, the CDR3 is TGTGCCAGCAGTTATATGGGGGACGTGTGGGTTAGCAGTGAAGCTTTCTTT. Its translation: CASSYMGDVWVSSEAFF. V is TRBV6-5 and J is TRBJ1-1; possible D gene TRBD1, 5 bases. The length of the CDR3 is 17 residues. V lost 3 bases and J lost 7, with 24 bases in between. Germline loops: CDR1 MNHEY, CDR2 SVGAGI.